Shown below are 18 T cell receptor beta chains from a single sample sequenced in a study of beta chain features in type 1 diabetes. Expressed TCRB transcripts were sequenced because the isolated RNA had all been reverse transcribed beforehand. Only in-frame clones appear in the TCRdb table, and some are missing; sequencing was by immunoSEQ multiplex PCR. The sample holds 130,000 to 150,000 clones; over 9.5% are singletons and the top ten take around 1.2%. The sequencing input was naive CD4+ T cells from blood. The receptors come from a man aged 18 to 35 in good health.

There are a few counts of this clone. The gene calls are TRBV19 and TRBJ1-6, with D perhaps matching TRBD1 (5 bases). Trimming left V 10 bases short and J 10 bases short, with 14 bases between. This CDR3 is built from 12 residues. Germline V gene sequence: CDR1 LNHDA, CDR2 SQIVND (reference sequence). The CDR3 spells CATSDPGSPLHF. CDR3 DNA sequence: TGTGCCACCTCCGACCCAGGGTCACCCCTCCACTTT.

This clone occurred a few times. CDR3 DNA sequence: TGTGCCTGGAGTGCTACCGGCGAGCAGTACTTC. Translating gives CAWSATGEQYF. The chain is built from TRBV30 and TRBJ2-7; D not certain. Trimming stripped 1 base from V and 6 bases from J, with 7 bases between. Germline V gene lookup returns CDR1 GTSNPN and CDR2 SVGIG (reference sequence). The CDR3 extends over 11 amino acids.

This clone was seen only a few times. The V and J genes are TRBV4-1 and TRBJ1-4; D gene ambiguous. This CDR3 has 15 amino acids. CDR1 MGHRA and CDR2 YSYEKL come from the germline V gene. Trimming took 1 base from V and 0 from J, leaving 6 bases between them. The CDR3 DNA reads TGCGCCAGCAGCCAAGTTCAGTCAACTAATGAAAAACTGTTTTTT. It translates to CASSQVQSTNEKLFF.

This clone has just a few counts. This chain links TRBV5-4 with TRBJ2-5, with 8 positions matching TRBD1. The CDR3 extends over 16 amino acids. V trimming: 0 bases; J trimming: 4 bases; junction bases outside the gene matches: 8. CDR1 and CDR2 from the germline V gene are SGHNT and YYREEE (reference sequence). The CDR3 DNA reads as TGTGCCAGCAGCTTGGTGTTGGACAGGGAAGGAGAGACCCAGTACTTC. It yields the protein CASSLVLDREGETQYF.

The chain recombines TRBV7-2 with TRBJ1-4, with D unresolved. Germline CDR1 SGHTA, CDR2 FQGNSA. V was clipped by 1 base and J by 10 bases, with 16 bases between them. The CDR3 runs to 15 residues. CDR3 sequence (DNA): TGTGCCAGCAGCTTAGATCGGCAGGATGTCGGAAAACTGTTTTTT. It is translated as CASSLDRQDVGKLFF.

This clone has a handful of counts. The chain combines TRBV19 with TRBJ1-1, with 7 bases identical to TRBD1. The CDR3 contains 14 residues. Germline V gene lookup returns CDR1 LNHDA and CDR2 SQIVND (reference sequence). Losses at the gene ends were 5 bases for V and 5 bases for J; bases not matched to a gene: 8. The CDR3 DNA follows: TGTGCCAGTAGTGTCACAGGGGAAGGGACTGAAGCTTTCTTT. Encoded protein: CASSVTGEGTEAFF.

This clone has a handful of counts. This chain uses TRBV11-2 with TRBJ1-2, with 9 bases aligning to TRBD1. The CDR3 contains 14 residues. Trimming took 4 bases from V and 4 from J; bases not matched to a gene: 4. In germline, CDR1 is SGHAT, CDR2 FQNNGV. The CDR3 loop reads CASSWDRVGYGYTF. Here the CDR3 DNA reads TGTGCCAGCAGCTGGGACAGGGTGGGCTATGGCTACACCTTC.

This clone was seen more than once but under ten times. The chain employs TRBV7-9 and TRBJ2-2; a weak D match, TRBD2 (6 bases). CDR3 length equals 14 residues. In germline, CDR1 is SEHNR, CDR2 FQNEAQ (reference sequence). The V gene lost 9 bases and the J gene lost 2 bases, with 13 bases spanning the gap. The CDR3 loop is CARARGTNTGELFF. CDR3 nucleotides: TGTGCCAGGGCTCGCGGGACCAACACCGGGGAGCTGTTTTTT.

The chain combines TRBV7-2 with TRBJ1-3, with D possibly being TRBD1 (6 bases). Looked up from germline, CDR1 is SGHTA and CDR2 is FQGNSA. This CDR3 region has 15 residues. Trimming removed 5 bases from V and 0 bases from J, with 11 bases in between. This chain's CDR3 is CASSTDRGSGNTIYF. Here the CDR3 DNA reads TGTGCCAGCAGCACGGACAGAGGCTCTGGAAACACCATATATTTT.

This clone was found a few times. The gene calls are TRBV5-1 and TRBJ1-5; no firm D call. Per the germline V gene, CDR1 is SGHRS and CDR2 is YFSETQ. V gave up 0 bases and J gave up 4 bases, with 5 bases separating them. The CDR3 extends over 13 amino acids. The CDR3 nucleotides are TGCGCCAGCAGCTTGGCCGAGAATCAGCCCCAGCATTTT. This encodes CASSLAENQPQHF.

The rearrangement joins TRBV5-1 to TRBJ2-1; TRBD2 matches 15 bases. The junction had 4 bases not matched to a gene; V was cut back by 4 bases and J by 8 bases. This CDR3 is built from 15 residues. CDR1 and CDR2 (germline): SGHRS, YFSETQ. For the CDR3, the DNA is TGCGCCAGCAGCCTGTGGACTAGCGGGGGGGATGAGCAGTTCTTC. As protein: CASSLWTSGGDEQFF.

Only a few counts were recorded for this clone. The gene calls are TRBV7-2 and TRBJ1-2, with 7 bases matching TRBD1. Germline CDR1 reads SGHTA; CDR2 reads FQGNSA. Trimming took 5 bases from V and 2 from J; bases not matched to a gene: 8. The CDR3 contains 15 residues. In DNA, the CDR3 is TGTGCCAGCAGCCCCTCGACAGGGTTAAACTATGGCTACACCTTC. This codes for CASSPSTGLNYGYTF. The full variable domain, in which reference TRBV7-2 and TRBJ1-2 provide the parts outside the CDR3, is GAGVSQSPSNKVTEKGKDVELRCDPISGHTALYWYRQSLGQGLEFLIYFQGNSAPDKSGLPSDRFSAERTGGSVSTLTIQRTQQEDSAVYLCASSPSTGLNYGYTFGSGTRLTVV.

This clone was found many times. The rearrangement joins TRBV7-2 to TRBJ2-7, with 12 bases fitting TRBD1. Germline V gene lookup returns CDR1 SGHTA and CDR2 FQGNSA. The J segment lost 7 bases and the V segment lost 4 bases, leaving 5 bases of the junction unmatched. The CDR3 is 14 residues long. The CDR3 protein is CASSSTGQGAEQYF. CDR3 sequence (DNA): TGTGCCAGCAGCTCCACGGGACAGGGGGCAGAGCAGTACTTC.

The sample holds a few counts of this clone. The chain uses TRBV5-1 and TRBJ2-5; D may be TRBD1 (5 bases). The CDR3 totals 14 residues. CDR1 is SGHRS and CDR2 is YFSETQ in the germline V gene. V was trimmed by 0 bases and J by 4 bases, leaving 10 bases between them. CDR3 coding DNA: TGCGCCAGCAGCTTGGTGTCAGGGCGAGAGACCCAGTACTTC. Protein sequence: CASSLVSGRETQYF. The variable domain in full, completed from reference TRBV5-1 and TRBJ2-5, reads KAGVTQTPRYLIKTRGQQVTLSCSPISGHRSVSWYQQTPGQGLQFLFEYFSETQRNKGNFPGRFSGRQFSNSRSEMNVSTLELGDSALYLCASSLVSGRETQYFGPGTRLLVL.

V is TRBV30 and J is TRBJ1-2, with D possibly being TRBD1 (6 bases). The CDR3 is made up of 13 amino acids. Germline CDR1 GTSNPN, CDR2 SVGIG (reference sequence). V was clipped by 4 bases and J by 8 bases, with 17 bases between them. For the CDR3, the DNA is TGTGCCTGGAATTTAGGGGGGGCGGGGGGCTACACCTTC. This gives the protein CAWNLGGAGGYTF.

The sample holds a few counts of this clone. The genes are TRBV2 and TRBJ1-5; D remains ambiguous. With 6 bases removed from V and 2 bases from J, the gap between germline ends came to 11 bases. This CDR3 has 14 residues. Germline V gives CDR1 SNHLY, CDR2 FYNNEI. The CDR3 bases are TGTGCCAGCAGGGAGGACGTCGGCAATCAGCCCCAGCATTTT. It yields the protein CASREDVGNQPQHF. Full variable domain (remainder filled in from reference TRBV2 and TRBJ1-5): EPEVTQTPSHQVTQMGQEVILRCVPISNHLYFYWYRQILGQKVEFLVSFYNNEISEKSEIFDDQFSVERPDGSNFTLKIRSTKLEDSAMYFCASREDVGNQPQHFGDGTRLSIL.

This clone was recorded a few times. The CDR3 DNA sequence: TGTGCCAGCAGTCCAAGACAGCTATACTATGGCTACACCTTC. This encodes CASSPRQLYYGYTF. V gene TRBV6-5 combines with J gene TRBJ1-2; tentatively, D is TRBD1 (5 bases). This CDR3 region has 14 residues. V lost 5 bases and J 3 bases, leaving 13 bases between the germline ends. CDR1 and CDR2 from the germline V gene are MNHEY and SVGAGI.

In nucleotides, the CDR3 is TGTGCCAGCAGCTTTTCTAGGGGTTCGGGCAATCAGCCCCAGCATTTT. This codes for CASSFSRGSGNQPQHF. V gene TRBV7-8 combines with J gene TRBJ1-5; D is perhaps TRBD1 (5 bases). V was pared by 3 bases and J by 2 bases, with 14 bases between. The V gene's germline CDR1 is SGHVS and CDR2 FQNEAQ. The length of the CDR3 is 16 residues.